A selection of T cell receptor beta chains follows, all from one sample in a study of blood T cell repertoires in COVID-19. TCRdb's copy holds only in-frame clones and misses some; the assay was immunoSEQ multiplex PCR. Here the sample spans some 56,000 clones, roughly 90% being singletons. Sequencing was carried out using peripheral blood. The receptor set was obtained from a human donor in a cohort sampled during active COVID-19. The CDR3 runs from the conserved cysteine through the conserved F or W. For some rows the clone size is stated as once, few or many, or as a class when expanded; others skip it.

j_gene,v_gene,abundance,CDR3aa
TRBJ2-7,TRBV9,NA,CASSTSPASKTSENTRSGYEQYF
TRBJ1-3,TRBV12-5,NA,CASGQSGARGNTIYF
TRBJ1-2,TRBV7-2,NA,CASSLGQGWGGYTF
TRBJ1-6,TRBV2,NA,CASNGQGHPPLHF
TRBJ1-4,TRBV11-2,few,CASSLDSQKATNEKLFF
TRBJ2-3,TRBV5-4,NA,CASSLANRQGSTDTQYF
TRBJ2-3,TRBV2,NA,CASSAERGLQTQYF
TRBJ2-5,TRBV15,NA,CATSKGETQYF
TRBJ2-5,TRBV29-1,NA,CSVVLGETQYF
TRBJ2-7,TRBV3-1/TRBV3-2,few,CASSQDLHEQYF
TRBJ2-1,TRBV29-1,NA,CSVDQNEQFF
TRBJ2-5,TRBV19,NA,CASSPMGGARMETQYF
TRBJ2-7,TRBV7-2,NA,CASSLYFEQYF
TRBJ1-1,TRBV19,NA,CASSQWGRGMNTEAFF
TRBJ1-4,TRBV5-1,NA,CASSLGTGTGEKLFF
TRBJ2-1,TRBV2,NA,CASSAPSGTSYNEQFF
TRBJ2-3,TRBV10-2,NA,CASSDRGSTDTQYF
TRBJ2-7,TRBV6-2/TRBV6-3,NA,CASSRQGYLYEQYF
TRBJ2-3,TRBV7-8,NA,CASSLVIRGGFDTQYF
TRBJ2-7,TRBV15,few,CATGWVAGEQYF
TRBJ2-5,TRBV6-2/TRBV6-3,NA,CASSYGGRETQYF
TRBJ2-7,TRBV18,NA,CASSPAGGVYEQYF
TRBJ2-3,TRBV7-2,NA,CASSSSTGADTQYF
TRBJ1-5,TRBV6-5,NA,CASSWTGVNQPQHF
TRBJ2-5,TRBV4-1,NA,CASSTGTGGLVGQETQYF